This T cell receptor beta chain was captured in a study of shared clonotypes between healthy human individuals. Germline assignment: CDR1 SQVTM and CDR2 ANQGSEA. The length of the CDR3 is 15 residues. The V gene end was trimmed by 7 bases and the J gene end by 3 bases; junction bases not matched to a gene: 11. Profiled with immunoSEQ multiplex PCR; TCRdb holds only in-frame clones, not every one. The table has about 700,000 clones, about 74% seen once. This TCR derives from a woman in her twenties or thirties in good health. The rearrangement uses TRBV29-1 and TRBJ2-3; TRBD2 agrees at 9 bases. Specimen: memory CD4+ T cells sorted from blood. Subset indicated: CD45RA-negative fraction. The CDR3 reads CSGSWAGGPTDTQYF. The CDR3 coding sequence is TGCAGCGGATCGTGGGCGGGAGGGCCAACAGATACGCAGTATTTT.